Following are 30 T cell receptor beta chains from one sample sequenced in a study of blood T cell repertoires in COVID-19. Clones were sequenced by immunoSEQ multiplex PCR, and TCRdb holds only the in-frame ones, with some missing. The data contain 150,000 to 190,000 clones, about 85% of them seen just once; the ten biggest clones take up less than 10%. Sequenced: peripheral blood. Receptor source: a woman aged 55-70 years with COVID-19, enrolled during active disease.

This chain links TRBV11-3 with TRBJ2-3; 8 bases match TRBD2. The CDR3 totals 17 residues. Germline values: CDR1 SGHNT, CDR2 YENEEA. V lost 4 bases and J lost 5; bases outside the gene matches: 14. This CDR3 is CASSSQRGQDPGDTQYF. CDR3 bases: TGTGCCAGCAGCTCGCAGCGGGGGCAAGACCCTGGAGATACGCAGTATTTT.

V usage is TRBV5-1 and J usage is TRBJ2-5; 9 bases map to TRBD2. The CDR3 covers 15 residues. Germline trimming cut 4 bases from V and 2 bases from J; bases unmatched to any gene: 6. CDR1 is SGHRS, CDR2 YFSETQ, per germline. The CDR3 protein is CASSGGGGAQETQYF. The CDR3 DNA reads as TGCGCCAGCAGCGGCGGCGGGGGGGCGCAAGAGACCCAGTACTTC.

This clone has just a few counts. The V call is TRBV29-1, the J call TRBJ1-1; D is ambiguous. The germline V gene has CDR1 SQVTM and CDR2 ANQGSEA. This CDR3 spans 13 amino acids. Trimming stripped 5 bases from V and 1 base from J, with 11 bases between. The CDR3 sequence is CSVLRGTNTEAFF. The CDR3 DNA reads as TGCAGCGTTTTGCGGGGTACGAACACTGAAGCTTTCTTT.

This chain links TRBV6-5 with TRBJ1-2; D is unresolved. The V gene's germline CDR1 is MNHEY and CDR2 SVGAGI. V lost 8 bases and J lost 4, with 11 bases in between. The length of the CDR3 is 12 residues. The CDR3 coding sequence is TGTGCCAGCTGGGCAGAGATCTATGGCTACACCTTC. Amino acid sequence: CASWAEIYGYTF.

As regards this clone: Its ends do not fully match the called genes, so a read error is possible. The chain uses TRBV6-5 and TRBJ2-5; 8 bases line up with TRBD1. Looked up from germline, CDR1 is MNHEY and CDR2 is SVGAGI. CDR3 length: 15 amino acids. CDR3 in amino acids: CASRYSGGNQETQYF. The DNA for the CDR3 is TGTGCCAGCAGATACTCAGGGGGCAATCAAGAGACCCAGTACTTC.

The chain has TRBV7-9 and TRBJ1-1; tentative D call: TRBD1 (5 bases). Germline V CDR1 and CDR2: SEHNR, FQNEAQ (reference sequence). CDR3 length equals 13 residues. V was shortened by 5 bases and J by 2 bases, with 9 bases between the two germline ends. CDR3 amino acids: CASSRTRNTEAFF. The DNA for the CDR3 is TGTGCCAGCAGCAGGACACGTAACACTGAAGCTTTCTTT.

The CDR3 loop reads CASSVGRGASWETQYF. In DNA form, the CDR3 reads TGTGCCAGCAGTGTCGGGCGGGGGGCGAGCTGGGAGACCCAGTACTTC. The chain couples TRBV6-1 to TRBJ2-5, with 8 bases identical to TRBD2. Losses at the gene ends were 4 bases for V and 5 bases for J; bases not matched to a gene: 12. The CDR3 sequence is 16 residues long. Germline CDR1 and CDR2: MNHNS and SASEGT.

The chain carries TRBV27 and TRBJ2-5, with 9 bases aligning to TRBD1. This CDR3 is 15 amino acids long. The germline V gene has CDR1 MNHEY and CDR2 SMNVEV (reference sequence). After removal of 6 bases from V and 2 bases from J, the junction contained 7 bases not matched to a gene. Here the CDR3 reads CASSSIGTGQETQYF. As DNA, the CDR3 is TGTGCCAGCAGCTCCATCGGGACAGGGCAAGAGACCCAGTACTTC.

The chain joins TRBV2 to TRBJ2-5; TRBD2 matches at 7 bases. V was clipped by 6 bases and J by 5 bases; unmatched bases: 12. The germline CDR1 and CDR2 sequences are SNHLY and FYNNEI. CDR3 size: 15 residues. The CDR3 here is CASRRASGARETQYF. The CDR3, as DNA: TGTGCCAGCAGAAGGGCTAGCGGCGCAAGGGAGACCCAGTACTTC.

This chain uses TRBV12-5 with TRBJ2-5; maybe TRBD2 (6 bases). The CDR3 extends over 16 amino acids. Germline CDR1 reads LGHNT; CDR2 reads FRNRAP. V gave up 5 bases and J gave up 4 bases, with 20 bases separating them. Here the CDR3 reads CASGAGVMLGGETQYF. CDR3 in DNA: TGTGCTAGTGGTGCTGGGGTGATGTTGGGGGGAGAGACCCAGTACTTC.

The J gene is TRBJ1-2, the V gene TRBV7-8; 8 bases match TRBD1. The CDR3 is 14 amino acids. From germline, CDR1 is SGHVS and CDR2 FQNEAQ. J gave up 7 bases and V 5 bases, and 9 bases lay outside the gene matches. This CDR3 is CASSLLDRDPGYTF. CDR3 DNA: TGTGCCAGCAGCCTATTGGACAGGGATCCTGGCTACACCTTC.

Here the CDR3 reads CASSFWGLSTGELFF. CDR3 sequence (DNA): TGTGCCAGCAGCTTCTGGGGCCTTTCTACCGGGGAGCTGTTTTTT. The gene calls are TRBV5-4 and TRBJ2-2, with D possibly matching TRBD1 (5 bases). This CDR3 contains 15 residues. Trimming pared 2 bases from V and 5 bases from J, leaving 13 bases between. The germline V gene encodes CDR1 SGHNT and CDR2 YYREEE (reference sequence).

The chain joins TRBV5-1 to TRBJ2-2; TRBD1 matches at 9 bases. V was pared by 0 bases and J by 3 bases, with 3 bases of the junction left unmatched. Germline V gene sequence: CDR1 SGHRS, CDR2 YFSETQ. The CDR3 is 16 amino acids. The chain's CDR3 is CASSLGTGGYTGELFF. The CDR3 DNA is TGCGCCAGCAGCTTGGGTACAGGGGGCTACACCGGGGAGCTGTTTTTT.

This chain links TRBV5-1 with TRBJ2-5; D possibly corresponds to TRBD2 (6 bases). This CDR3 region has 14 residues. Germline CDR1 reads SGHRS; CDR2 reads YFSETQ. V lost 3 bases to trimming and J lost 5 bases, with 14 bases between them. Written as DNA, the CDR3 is TGCGCCAGCAGCTCCCTCCCGGGGGACGAGACCCAGTACTTC. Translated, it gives CASSSLPGDETQYF.

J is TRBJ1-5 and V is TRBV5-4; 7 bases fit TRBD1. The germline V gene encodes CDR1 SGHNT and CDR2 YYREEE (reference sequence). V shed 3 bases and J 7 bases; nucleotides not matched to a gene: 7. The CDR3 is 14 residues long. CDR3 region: CASSSDRAGQPQHF. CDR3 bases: TGTGCCAGCAGCTCTGACAGGGCTGGACAGCCCCAGCATTTT.

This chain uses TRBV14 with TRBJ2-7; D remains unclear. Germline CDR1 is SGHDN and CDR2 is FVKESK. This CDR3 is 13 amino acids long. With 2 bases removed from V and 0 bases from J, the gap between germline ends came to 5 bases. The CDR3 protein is CASSQYNSYEQYF. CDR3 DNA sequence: TGTGCCAGCAGCCAATACAACTCCTACGAGCAGTACTTC.

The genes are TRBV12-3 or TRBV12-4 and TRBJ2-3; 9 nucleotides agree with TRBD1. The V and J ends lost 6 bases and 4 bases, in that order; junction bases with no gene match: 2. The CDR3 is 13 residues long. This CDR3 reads CASRRQGADTQYF. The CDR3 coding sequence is TGTGCCAGCAGACGACAGGGGGCAGATACGCAGTATTTT.

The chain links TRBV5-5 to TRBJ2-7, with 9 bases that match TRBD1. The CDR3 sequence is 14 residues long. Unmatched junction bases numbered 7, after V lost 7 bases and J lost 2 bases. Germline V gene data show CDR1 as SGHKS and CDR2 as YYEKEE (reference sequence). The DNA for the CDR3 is TGTGCCAGCTCCAGACAGGGGGTAACCTACGAGCAGTACTTC. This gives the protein CASSRQGVTYEQYF.

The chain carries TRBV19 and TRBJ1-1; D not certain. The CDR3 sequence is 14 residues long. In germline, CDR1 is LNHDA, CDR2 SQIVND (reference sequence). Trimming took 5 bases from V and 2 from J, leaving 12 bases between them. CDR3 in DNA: TGTGCCAGTAGTTCCCCTTCCGGTAACACTGAAGCTTTCTTT. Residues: CASSSPSGNTEAFF.

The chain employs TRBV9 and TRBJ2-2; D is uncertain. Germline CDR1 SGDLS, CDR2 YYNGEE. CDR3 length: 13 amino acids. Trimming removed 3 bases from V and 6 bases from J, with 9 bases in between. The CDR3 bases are TGTGCCAGCAGCGCATTAGTTGCCGGGGAGCTGTTTTTT. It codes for CASSALVAGELFF.

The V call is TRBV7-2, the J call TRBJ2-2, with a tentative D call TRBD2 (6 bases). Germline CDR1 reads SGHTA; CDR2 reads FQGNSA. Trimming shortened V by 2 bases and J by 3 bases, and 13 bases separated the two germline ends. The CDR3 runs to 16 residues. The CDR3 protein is CASSLLRAGYTGELFF. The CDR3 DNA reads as TGTGCCAGCAGCTTACTGAGGGCGGGGTACACCGGGGAGCTGTTTTTT.

This CDR3 reads CASSETGGFGYTF. In nucleotides, the CDR3 is TGTGCCAGCAGCGAGACAGGGGGATTTGGCTACACCTTC. The chain joins TRBV6-4 to TRBJ1-2, with 9 bases aligning to TRBD1. Germline CDR1 is MRHNA and CDR2 is SNTAGT. The CDR3 extends over 13 amino acids. J gave up 7 bases and V 6 bases, and 6 bases lay outside the gene matches.

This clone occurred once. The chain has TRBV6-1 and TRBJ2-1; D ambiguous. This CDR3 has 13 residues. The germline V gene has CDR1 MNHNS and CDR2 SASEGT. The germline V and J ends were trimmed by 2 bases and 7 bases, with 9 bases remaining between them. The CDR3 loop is CASSEFYSNEQFF. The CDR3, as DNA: TGTGCCAGCAGTGAATTTTATTCGAATGAGCAGTTCTTC.

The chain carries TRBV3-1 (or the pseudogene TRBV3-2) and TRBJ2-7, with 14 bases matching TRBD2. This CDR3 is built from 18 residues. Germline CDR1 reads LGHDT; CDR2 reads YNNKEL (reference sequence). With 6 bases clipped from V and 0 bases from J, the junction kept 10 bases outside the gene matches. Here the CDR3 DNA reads TGTGCCAGCAGTCTCGGTTCCGGGACTAGCGGGAGCTCCTACGAGCAGTACTTC. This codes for CASSLGSGTSGSSYEQYF.

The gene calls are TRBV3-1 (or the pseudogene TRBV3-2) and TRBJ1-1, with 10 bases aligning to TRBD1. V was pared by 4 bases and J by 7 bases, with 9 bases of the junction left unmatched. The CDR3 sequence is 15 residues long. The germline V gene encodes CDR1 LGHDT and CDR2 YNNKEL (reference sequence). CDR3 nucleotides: TGTGCCAGCAGCCTAAATCTGGACAGGGGGAATGAAGCTTTCTTT. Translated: CASSLNLDRGNEAFF.

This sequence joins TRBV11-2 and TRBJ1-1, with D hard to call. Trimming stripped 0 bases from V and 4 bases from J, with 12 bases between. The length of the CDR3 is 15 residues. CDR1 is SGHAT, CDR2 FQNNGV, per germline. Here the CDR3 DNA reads TGTGCCAGCAGCTTAGACCTCTCGATCAGCACTGAAGCTTTCTTT. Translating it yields CASSLDLSISTEAFF.

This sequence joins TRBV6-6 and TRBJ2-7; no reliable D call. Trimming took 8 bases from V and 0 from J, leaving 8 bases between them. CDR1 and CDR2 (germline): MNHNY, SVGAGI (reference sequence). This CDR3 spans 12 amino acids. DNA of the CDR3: TGTGCCAGCCGGGTCGGCTCCTACGAGCAGTACTTC. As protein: CASRVGSYEQYF.

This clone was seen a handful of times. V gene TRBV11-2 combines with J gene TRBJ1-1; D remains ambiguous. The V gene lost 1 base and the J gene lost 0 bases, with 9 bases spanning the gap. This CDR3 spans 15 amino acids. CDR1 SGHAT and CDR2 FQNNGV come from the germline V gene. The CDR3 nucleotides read TGTGCCAGCAGCTTAGTCCCAGGCCTGAACACTGAAGCTTTCTTT. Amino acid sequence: CASSLVPGLNTEAFF.

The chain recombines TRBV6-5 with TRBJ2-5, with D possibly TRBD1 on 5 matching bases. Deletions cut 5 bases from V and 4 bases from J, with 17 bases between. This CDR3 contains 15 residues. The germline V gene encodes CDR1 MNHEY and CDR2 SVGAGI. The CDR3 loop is CASSTPREMRETQYF. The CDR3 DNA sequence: TGTGCCAGCAGTACGCCCAGGGAAATGAGAGAGACCCAGTACTTC.

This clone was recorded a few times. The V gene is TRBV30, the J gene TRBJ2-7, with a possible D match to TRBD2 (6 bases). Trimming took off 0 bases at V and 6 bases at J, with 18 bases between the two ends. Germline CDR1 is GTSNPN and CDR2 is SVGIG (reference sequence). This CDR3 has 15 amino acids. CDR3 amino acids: CAWSVRPGGRGEQYV. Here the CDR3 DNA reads TGTGCCTGGAGTGTACGGCCCGGGGGTCGGGGCGAGCAGTACGTC.